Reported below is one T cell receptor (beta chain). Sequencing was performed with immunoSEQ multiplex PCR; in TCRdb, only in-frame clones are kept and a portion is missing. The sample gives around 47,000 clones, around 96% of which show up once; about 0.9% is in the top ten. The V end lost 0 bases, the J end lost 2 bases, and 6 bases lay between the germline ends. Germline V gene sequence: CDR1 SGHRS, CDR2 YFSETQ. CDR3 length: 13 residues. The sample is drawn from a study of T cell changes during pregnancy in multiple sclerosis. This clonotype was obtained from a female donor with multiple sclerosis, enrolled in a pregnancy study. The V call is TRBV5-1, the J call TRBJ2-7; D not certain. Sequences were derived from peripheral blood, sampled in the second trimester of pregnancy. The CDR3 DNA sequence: TGCGCCAGCAGCTTGGCCGCAGCCTACGAGCAGTACTTC. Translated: CASSLAAAYEQYF.